These 25 T cell receptor beta chains came from one sample sequenced in a study of blood T cell repertoires in COVID-19. Sequenced by immunoSEQ multiplex PCR; TCRdb stores in-frame clones only, minus some. The table includes roughly 230,000 clones, roughly 84% detected once. The material sequenced was peripheral blood. The receptors were gathered from a man aged 50 to 59 with active or convalescent COVID-19.

V gene TRBV18 combines with J gene TRBJ1-2; 8 bases align to TRBD1. The CDR3 sequence is 14 residues long. With V trimmed by 3 bases and J by 7 bases, 7 bases remained unmatched. Germline CDR1 is KGHSH and CDR2 is LQKENI. Here the CDR3 DNA reads TGTGCCAGCTCACCCAACCAGGGGGCGCCTGGCTACACCTTC. Amino acids: CASSPNQGAPGYTF. The variable domain in full, with the rest retrieved from reference TRBV18 and TRBJ1-2, is NAGVMQNPRHLVRRRGQEARLRCSPMKGHSHVYWYRQLPEEGLKFMVYLQKENIIDESGMPKERFSAEFPKEGPSILRIQQVVRGDSAAYFCASSPNQGAPGYTFGSGTRLTVV.

This chain joins TRBV7-9 and TRBJ1-1; D perhaps matches TRBD1 (5 bases). Germline CDR1 SEHNR, CDR2 FQNEAQ (reference sequence). The CDR3 is 13 amino acids. V lost 4 bases, J lost 6 bases, and 12 bases lay in between. CDR3 region: CASSSRLGAEAFF. In DNA form, the CDR3 reads TGTGCCAGCAGCTCCCGTCTAGGGGCTGAAGCTTTCTTT.

The chain's CDR3 is CASSEASRNYYGYTF. The CDR3 nucleotides are TGTGCCAGCAGTGAAGCCTCCAGGAACTACTATGGCTACACCTTC. The rearrangement joins TRBV6-1 to TRBJ1-2; no reliable D call. The CDR3 runs to 15 residues. The germline CDR1 and CDR2 sequences are MNHNS and SASEGT. Trimming took 0 bases from V and 3 from J, leaving 11 bases between them.

The chain recombines TRBV6-6 with TRBJ2-7, with TRBD1 matching over 9 bases. CDR3 length: 14 amino acids. The V gene end was trimmed by 6 bases and the J gene end by 3 bases; junction bases not matched to a gene: 6. From germline, CDR1 is MNHNY and CDR2 SVGAGI (reference sequence). The CDR3 sequence: CASSSGTGHYEQYF. CDR3 in DNA: TGTGCCAGCAGCTCCGGGACAGGGCACTACGAGCAGTACTTC.

This chain links TRBV5-1 with TRBJ2-1, with 8 positions matching TRBD2. Trimming cost V 6 bases and J 6 bases; bases outside gene matches: 5. This CDR3 spans 13 amino acids. The germline V gene encodes CDR1 SGHRS and CDR2 YFSETQ. The CDR3 sequence is CASTVGGGNEQFF. The CDR3 nucleotides read TGCGCCAGCACCGTCGGGGGGGGCAATGAGCAGTTCTTC.

The genes are TRBV27 and TRBJ2-1, with 11 positions matching TRBD2. CDR3 length equals 16 residues. With V trimmed by 5 bases and J by 6 bases, 9 bases remained unmatched. CDR1 MNHEY and CDR2 SMNVEV come from the germline V gene (reference sequence). In DNA form, the CDR3 reads TGTGCCAGCAGTGCCCGTGTACTAGCGGGGGTCAATGAGCAGTTCTTC. Translated, it gives CASSARVLAGVNEQFF.

V and J are TRBV10-3 and TRBJ2-7; D might be TRBD1 (9 bases). From germline, CDR1 is ENHRY and CDR2 SYGVKD. The CDR3 has 14 residues. The ends were cut back, 10 bases at V and 4 bases at J, with 20 bases in the middle. CDR3 DNA: TGTGCCACCGGGGGGGGGACAGGGTGGTACGAGCAGTACTTC. Translated, it gives CATGGGTGWYEQYF.

V usage is TRBV2 and J usage is TRBJ1-4; TRBD1 matches at 11 bases. The CDR3 covers 14 residues. CDR1 SNHLY and CDR2 FYNNEI come from the germline V gene. After removal of 6 bases from V and 10 bases from J, the junction contained 7 bases not matched to a gene. CDR3 region: CASSRDRGSAKLFF. CDR3 DNA: TGTGCCAGCAGCCGGGACAGGGGGAGTGCAAAACTGTTTTTT.

The DNA of the CDR3 is TGTGCCAGCAGCCCCCGGGACAGGGGAACGCATGAGCAGTTCTTC. Amino acids: CASSPRDRGTHEQFF. V and J are TRBV7-8 and TRBJ2-1; the match to TRBD1 covers 10 bases. V gave up 5 bases and J gave up 8 bases; unmatched junction bases: 9. CDR3 length: 15 residues. Germline CDR1 reads SGHVS; CDR2 reads FQNEAQ.

J is TRBJ2-5 and V is TRBV12-3 or TRBV12-4; possibly TRBD2 for D (5 bases). The CDR3 runs 13 residues. The ends were cut back, 2 bases at V and 5 bases at J, with 9 bases in the middle. In DNA, the CDR3 is TGTGCCAGCAGTTTAAACCGCGGGGAGACCCAGTACTTC. Encoded protein: CASSLNRGETQYF.

This chain uses TRBV14 with TRBJ2-1; D gene uncertain. This CDR3 spans 14 amino acids. Between the trimmed V and J ends, which lost 1 base and 2 bases, there was a span of 6 bases. Germline V gives CDR1 SGHDN, CDR2 FVKESK. The CDR3 spells CASSQASAYNEQFF. CDR3 coding DNA: TGTGCCAGCAGCCAAGCCAGCGCCTACAATGAGCAGTTCTTC.

The chain employs TRBV18 and TRBJ2-1, with D perhaps TRBD2 (7 bases). Deletions cut 3 bases from V and 4 bases from J, with 13 bases between. CDR1 KGHSH and CDR2 LQKENI come from the germline V gene. There are 15 residues in the CDR3. CDR3 in amino acids: CASSPGGGPYNEQFF. The CDR3 DNA sequence: TGTGCCAGCTCACCGGGAGGGGGGCCATACAATGAGCAGTTCTTC.

This chain connects TRBV9 to TRBJ2-1, with a possible D match to TRBD1 (5 bases). The CDR3 consists of 16 residues. The ends were cut back, 0 bases at V and 1 base at J, with 11 bases in the middle. The germline V gene encodes CDR1 SGDLS and CDR2 YYNGEE. Here the CDR3 reads CASSVGGRGSYNEQFF. The CDR3 nucleotides are TGTGCCAGCAGCGTAGGGGGAAGGGGTTCCTACAATGAGCAGTTCTTC.

The chain employs TRBV7-2 and TRBJ2-5, with no clear D. The CDR3 has 13 amino acids. Germline lookup yields CDR1 SGHTA and CDR2 FQGNSA. Deletions cut 5 bases from V and 1 base from J, with 8 bases between. The CDR3 DNA reads TGTGCCAGCAGCCCCCTCGGCCAAGAGACCCAGTACTTC. Protein sequence: CASSPLGQETQYF.

J is TRBJ1-2 and V is TRBV7-9; 8 bases align to TRBD1. Looked up from germline, CDR1 is SEHNR and CDR2 is FQNEAQ (reference sequence). CDR3 length equals 15 residues. The V segment lost 0 bases and the J segment 0 bases; nucleotides outside the gene matches: 0. The CDR3 region is CASSLADRANYGYTF. CDR3 DNA: TGTGCCAGCAGCTTAGCGGACAGGGCTAACTATGGCTACACCTTC.

This clone was seen just once. Only one base separates this from a far larger clonotype, so it likely reflects a read error. The J gene is TRBJ1-1, the V gene TRBV25-1; 10 positions agree with TRBD1. Germline V lookup: CDR1 MGHDK, CDR2 SYGVNS. CDR3 size: 13 residues. The junction had 4 bases not matched to a gene; V was cut back by 6 bases and J by 6 bases. For the CDR3, the DNA is TGTGCCAGCAGCCCGACAGGGGGCTCTGAAGCTTTCTTT. This translates into CASSPTGGSEAFF.

This clone has more than one count but fewer than ten. Other DNA sequences of this sample code for an identical CDR3. V gene TRBV6-5 combines with J gene TRBJ1-1; 7 bases are shared with TRBD1. The V gene end was trimmed by 0 bases and the J gene end by 0 bases; junction bases not matched to a gene: 1. The CDR3 covers 15 residues. CDR1 is MNHEY, CDR2 SVGAGI, per germline. The CDR3, as DNA: TGTGCCAGCAGTTACTCGGGGACAGTGAACACTGAAGCTTTCTTT. Amino acid sequence: CASSYSGTVNTEAFF.

The chain is built from TRBV7-6 and TRBJ1-3; D ambiguous. The germline V and J ends were trimmed by 1 base and 4 bases, with 14 bases remaining between them. The CDR3 totals 16 residues. Germline V gene data show CDR1 as SGHVS and CDR2 as FNYEAQ. CDR3 loop: CASSLGPRVRGNTIYF. The CDR3 nucleotides are TGTGCCAGCAGCTTAGGTCCCCGAGTACGAGGAAACACCATATATTTT.

The rearrangement links TRBV4-3 to TRBJ2-7; possibly TRBD1 for D (6 bases). From germline, CDR1 is LGHNA and CDR2 YSLEER. This CDR3 region has 19 residues. The V end was cut by 0 bases, the J end by 0 bases, with 21 bases between. CDR3 DNA: TGCGCCAGCAGCCAAGAACGCGGTCTGGGGGCGTTGGGCTCCTACGAGCAGTACTTC. Amino acid sequence: CASSQERGLGALGSYEQYF.

This chain's CDR3 is CASGRANEQFF. In DNA form, the CDR3 reads TGTGCCAGCGGCAGGGCGAATGAGCAGTTCTTC. J is TRBJ2-1 and V is TRBV9, with a possible D match to TRBD1 (5 bases). Germline V gene data show CDR1 as SGDLS and CDR2 as YYNGEE. Trimming shortened V by 7 bases and J by 7 bases, and 9 bases separated the two germline ends. This CDR3 has 11 residues.

The J gene is TRBJ1-1, the V gene TRBV5-5, with D uncertain. CDR1 SGHKS and CDR2 YYEKEE come from the germline V gene (reference sequence). The V end was cut by 0 bases, the J end by 1 base, with 7 bases between. This CDR3 is built from 14 residues. The DNA for the CDR3 is TGTGCCAGCAGCTTGGACAGCTGGAACACTGAAGCTTTCTTT. This gives the protein CASSLDSWNTEAFF.

The chain combines TRBV5-6 with TRBJ1-1; D call uncertain. The germline V gene has CDR1 SGHDT and CDR2 YYEEEE. Trimming took 4 bases from V and 4 from J, leaving 11 bases between them. The CDR3 covers 13 residues. CDR3 sequence reads: CASSLDLSTEAFF. CDR3 DNA sequence: TGTGCCAGCAGCCTGGATTTGAGCACTGAAGCTTTCTTT.

Only a few counts were recorded for this clone. The CDR3, as DNA: TGCAGTGCTAGTCCATTCGGGGCGGACTATAGCAATCAGCCCCAGCATTTT. As protein: CSASPFGADYSNQPQHF. This chain uses TRBV20-1 with TRBJ1-5; D is perhaps TRBD1 (5 bases). The CDR3 runs to 17 residues. Deletions cut 3 bases from V and 0 bases from J, with 18 bases between. The germline V gene encodes CDR1 DFQATT and CDR2 SNEGSKA (reference sequence).

DNA for the CDR3: TGTGCCAGCAGTCAGACAGGGCCCTGGGAGGGCTACACCTTC. It yields the protein CASSQTGPWEGYTF. V and J are TRBV6-5 and TRBJ1-2; 7 bases align to TRBD1. Germline V gene lookup returns CDR1 MNHEY and CDR2 SVGAGI. V shed 5 bases and J 8 bases; nucleotides not matched to a gene: 11. The CDR3 has 14 residues.

The chain recombines TRBV4-1 with TRBJ1-5; no definite D call. V lost 1 base, J lost 3 bases, and 13 bases lay in between. This CDR3 is 16 amino acids long. Germline assignment: CDR1 MGHRA and CDR2 YSYEKL. The CDR3 reads CASSQGEGRINQPQHF. CDR3 sequence (DNA): TGCGCCAGCAGCCAAGGTGAGGGCCGGATCAATCAGCCCCAGCATTTT.